Listed here are 19 T cell receptor beta chains from one sample, sequenced in a study of shared clonotypes between healthy human individuals. TCRdb's table, derived via immunoSEQ multiplex PCR, lists solely in-frame clones and lacks some. The sample shows around 180,000 clones, around 93% of them seen only once. The source material was naive CD4+ T cells sorted from blood. Subset meaning: CD45RA+ positively selected. These receptor sequences come from a woman aged 25 to 39 in good health.

This chain links TRBV20-1 with TRBJ2-7, with D perhaps matching TRBD1 or TRBD2 (6 bases each). Per the germline V gene, CDR1 is DFQATT and CDR2 is SNEGSKA (reference sequence). Trimming took off 5 bases at V and 9 bases at J, with 11 bases between the two ends. The CDR3 is 10 residues long. CDR3 in DNA: TGCAGTGCTGGGGGGCGGGGGCAGTACTTC. It is translated as CSAGGRGQYF.

The sample holds one count of this clone. The chain employs TRBV28 and TRBJ2-6; 7 nucleotides match TRBD2. Trimming cost V 4 bases and J 0 bases; bases outside gene matches: 6. This CDR3 is 17 amino acids long. In germline, CDR1 is MDHEN, CDR2 SYDVKM. CDR3 amino acids: CASSWERGVSGANVLTF. In DNA, the CDR3 is TGTGCCAGCAGTTGGGAGCGGGGTGTCTCTGGGGCCAACGTCCTGACTTTC.

This sequence joins TRBV27 and TRBJ1-6, with unresolved D. In germline, CDR1 is MNHEY, CDR2 SMNVEV (reference sequence). The CDR3 has 16 amino acids. V shed 3 bases and J shed 4 bases, with 13 bases lying between them. The DNA for the CDR3 is TGTGCCAGCAGTTTCTCCACCCTCCCATATAATTCACCCCTCCACTTT. It encodes CASSFSTLPYNSPLHF.

CDR3 DNA: TGCGCCAGCAGCTTGGGGCCACTTTACCAAGAGACCCAGTACTTC. The encoded protein is CASSLGPLYQETQYF. V usage is TRBV5-1 and J usage is TRBJ2-5; D is unresolved. Germline V lookup: CDR1 SGHRS, CDR2 YFSETQ. Trimming took off 0 bases at V and 0 bases at J, with 9 bases between the two ends. The CDR3 runs 15 residues.

The V gene is TRBV11-2, the J gene TRBJ1-4, with D perhaps matching TRBD1 (5 bases). The V gene lost 4 bases and the J gene lost 8 bases, with 11 bases spanning the gap. Germline-derived CDR1 and CDR2 are SGHAT and FQNNGV. The length of the CDR3 is 13 residues. The CDR3 sequence: CASSSDTGEKLFF. For the CDR3, the DNA is TGTGCCAGCAGCTCGGACACAGGCGAAAAACTGTTTTTT.

This chain joins TRBV5-1 and TRBJ1-1; possibly TRBD1 for D (6 bases). The V and J ends lost 0 bases and 4 bases respectively, with 16 bases between them. CDR1 and CDR2 from the germline V gene are SGHRS and YFSETQ. This CDR3 has 16 amino acids. CDR3 region: CASSLAGGPGGTEAFF. DNA of the CDR3: TGCGCCAGCAGCTTGGCCGGGGGCCCAGGCGGCACTGAAGCTTTCTTT.

The rearrangement links TRBV5-8 to TRBJ2-1, with 9 bases lining up with TRBD2. The J segment lost 8 bases and the V segment lost 5 bases, leaving 17 bases of the junction unmatched. The CDR3 contains 17 residues. In germline, CDR1 is SGHTS, CDR2 YDEGEE. The DNA for the CDR3 is TGTGCCAGCAGTTTAGCGGCGGCGGGAGGGCAGCTCTATGAGCAGTTCTTC. It translates to CASSLAAAGGQLYEQFF. The whole variable domain, remainder taken from reference TRBV5-8 and TRBJ2-1, is EAGVTQSPTHLIKTRGQQATLRCSPISGHTSVYWYQQALGLGLQFLLWYDEGEERNRGNFPPRFSGRQFPNYSSELNVNALELEDSALYLCASSLAAAGGQLYEQFFGPGTRLTVL.

The rearrangement uses TRBV4-2 and TRBJ2-1, with a tentative D call TRBD1 (5 bases). V gave up 3 bases and J gave up 1 base, with 13 bases separating them. This CDR3 spans 16 amino acids. Germline CDR1 and CDR2: LGHNA and YNFKEQ. The CDR3 region has the DNA TGTGCCAGCAGCCAGCAGGGTCCGACTTCCTACAATGAGCAGTTCTTC. Protein: CASSQQGPTSYNEQFF.

V gene TRBV5-4 combines with J gene TRBJ2-3, with 8 bases matching TRBD1. The CDR3 has 15 amino acids. V dropped 2 bases and J dropped 3; count of bases not matched to a gene: 5. From germline, CDR1 is SGHNT and CDR2 YYREEE (reference sequence). Written as DNA, the CDR3 is TGTGCCAGCAGCTTCCGGACAGGGAGGACAGATACGCAGTATTTT. Translation: CASSFRTGRTDTQYF.

The chain carries TRBV5-8 and TRBJ1-4; no firm D call. V lost 3 bases, J lost 7 bases, and 13 bases lay in between. CDR3 size: 14 residues. Germline CDR1 SGHTS, CDR2 YDEGEE. CDR3 in amino acids: CASSSPSASEKLFF. CDR3 bases: TGTGCCAGCAGCTCGCCATCAGCCTCTGAAAAACTGTTTTTT.

The genes are TRBV5-4 and TRBJ1-1; perhaps TRBD1 as D (6 bases). The CDR3 loop spans 12 amino acids. Germline CDR1 reads SGHNT; CDR2 reads YYREEE (reference sequence). The V end lost 0 bases, the J end lost 11 bases, and 11 bases lay between the germline ends. CDR3 loop: CASSLEQGRAFF. DNA of the CDR3: TGTGCCAGCAGCTTGGAACAGGGTAGGGCTTTCTTT.

The rearrangement links TRBV18 to TRBJ2-7; D is unresolved. Germline CDR1 is KGHSH and CDR2 is LQKENI. Trimming shortened V by 2 bases and J by 6 bases, and 5 bases separated the two germline ends. The CDR3 covers 11 residues. The DNA for the CDR3 is TGTGCCAGCTCACCAGTTGCCGAGCAGTACTTC. Translating it yields CASSPVAEQYF.

The CDR3 nucleotides read TGCGCCAGCAGCTCGGGACTAGAGCTGAACGAGCAGTACTTC. Amino acid sequence: CASSSGLELNEQYF. This chain uses TRBV5-1 with TRBJ2-7; 8 bases are a match to TRBD2. The CDR3 runs to 14 residues. Germline-derived CDR1 and CDR2 are SGHRS and YFSETQ. Unmatched junction bases numbered 7, after V lost 3 bases and J lost 5 bases.

The chain couples TRBV29-1 to TRBJ2-7; 11 bases map to TRBD2. The germline CDR1 and CDR2 sequences are SQVTM and ANQGSEA. The CDR3 totals 13 residues. After removal of 5 bases from V and 7 bases from J, the junction contained 7 bases not matched to a gene. CDR3 loop: CSVLSGRAGEQYF. The CDR3 nucleotides read TGCAGCGTTCTTAGCGGGAGGGCCGGGGAGCAGTACTTC.

Turning to this clone: At the DNA level, this CDR3 is encoded by other sequences in the same sample as well. The chain links TRBV5-1 to TRBJ2-5; D gene ambiguous. Germline V gives CDR1 SGHRS, CDR2 YFSETQ. The CDR3 runs to 11 residues. Trimming took off 4 bases at V and 1 base at J, with 2 bases between the two ends. DNA for the CDR3: TGCGCCAGCAGCCTCCAAGAGACCCAGTACTTC. Translating gives CASSLQETQYF.

The chain is built from TRBV28 and TRBJ2-7; 9 bases are a match to TRBD1. Germline values: CDR1 MDHEN, CDR2 SYDVKM. V lost 3 bases to trimming and J lost 5 bases; unmatched junction nucleotides: 8. The CDR3 sequence is 15 residues long. CDR3 bases: TGTGCCAGCAGTTTGGAGTGGGACAGGGACCACGAGCAGTACTTC. As protein: CASSLEWDRDHEQYF. Full variable domain (remainder filled in from reference TRBV28 and TRBJ2-7): DVKVTQSSRYLVKRTGEKVFLECVQDMDHENMFWYRQDPGLGLRLIYFSYDVKMKEKGDIPEGYSVSREKKERFSLILESASTNQTSMYLCASSLEWDRDHEQYFGPGTRLTVT.

V is TRBV5-1 and J is TRBJ2-7; a weak D match, TRBD2 (5 bases). This CDR3 is built from 14 residues. The ends were cut back, 0 bases at V and 7 bases at J, with 14 bases in the middle. Per germline, CDR1 SGHRS and CDR2 YFSETQ. CDR3 bases: TGCGCCAGCAGCTTGGGAGGCGGGCCAGAAGAGCAGTACTTC. Amino acid sequence: CASSLGGGPEEQYF.

This clone was detected once. CDR3 nucleotides: TGTGCCAGCAGTTGGGTAACAACTAATGAAAAACTGTTTTTT. Translating it yields CASSWVTTNEKLFF. The chain recombines TRBV28 with TRBJ1-4; D call uncertain. Per germline, CDR1 MDHEN and CDR2 SYDVKM. The CDR3 loop spans 14 amino acids. V dropped 4 bases and J dropped 0 bases, with 6 bases sitting between them.

The chain is built from TRBV9 and TRBJ2-1, with TRBD2 matching 8 bases. Germline CDR1 is SGDLS and CDR2 is YYNGEE. V shed 3 bases and J 3 bases; nucleotides not matched to a gene: 14. This CDR3 comprises 18 residues. CDR3 nucleotide sequence: TGTGCCAGCAGCGCACAAGGCAACGTTCTAGCGGGCTACAATGAGCAGTTCTTC. It encodes CASSAQGNVLAGYNEQFF.